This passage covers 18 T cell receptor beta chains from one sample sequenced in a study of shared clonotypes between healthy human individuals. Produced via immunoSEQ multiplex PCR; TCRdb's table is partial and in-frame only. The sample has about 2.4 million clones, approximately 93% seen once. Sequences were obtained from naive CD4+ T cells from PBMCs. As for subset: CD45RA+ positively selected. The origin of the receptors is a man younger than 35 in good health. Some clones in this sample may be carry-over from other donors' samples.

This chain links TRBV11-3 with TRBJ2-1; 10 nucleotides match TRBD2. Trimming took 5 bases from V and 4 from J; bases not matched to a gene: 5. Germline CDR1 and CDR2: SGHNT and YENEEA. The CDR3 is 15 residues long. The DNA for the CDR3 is TGTGCCAGCAGCCCCGGGACTAGCGTTTACAATGAGCAGTTCTTC. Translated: CASSPGTSVYNEQFF.

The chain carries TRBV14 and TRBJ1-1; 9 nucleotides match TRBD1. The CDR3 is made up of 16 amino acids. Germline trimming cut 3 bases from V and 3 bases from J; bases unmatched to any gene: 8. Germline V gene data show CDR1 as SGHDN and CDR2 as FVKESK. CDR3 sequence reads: CASSHDRGVIYTEAFF. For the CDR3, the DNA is TGTGCCAGCAGCCATGACAGGGGGGTTATTTACACTGAAGCTTTCTTT. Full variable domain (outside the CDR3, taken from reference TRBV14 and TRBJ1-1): EAGVTQFPSHSVIEKGQTVTLRCDPISGHDNLYWYRRVMGKEIKFLLHFVKESKQDESGMPNNRFLAERTGGTYSTLKVQPAELEDSGVYFCASSHDRGVIYTEAFFGQGTRLTVV.

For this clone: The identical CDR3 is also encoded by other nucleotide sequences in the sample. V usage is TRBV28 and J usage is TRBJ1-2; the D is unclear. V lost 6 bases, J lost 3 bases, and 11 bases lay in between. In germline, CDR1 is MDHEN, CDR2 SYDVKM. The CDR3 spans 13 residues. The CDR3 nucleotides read TGTGCCAGCAGCCTTCGAGACGACTATGGCTACACCTTC. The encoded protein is CASSLRDDYGYTF.

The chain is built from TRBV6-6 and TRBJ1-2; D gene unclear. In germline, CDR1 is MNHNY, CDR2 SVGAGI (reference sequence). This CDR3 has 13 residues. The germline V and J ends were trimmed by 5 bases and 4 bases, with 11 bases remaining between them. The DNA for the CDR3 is TGTGCCAGCAGTAACCAGCAATTCTATGGCTACACCTTC. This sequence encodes CASSNQQFYGYTF.

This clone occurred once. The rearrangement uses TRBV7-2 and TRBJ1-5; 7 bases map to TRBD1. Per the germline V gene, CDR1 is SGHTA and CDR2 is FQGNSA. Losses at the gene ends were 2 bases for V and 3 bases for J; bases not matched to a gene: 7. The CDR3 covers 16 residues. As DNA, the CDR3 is TGTGCCAGCAGCTTACTGTCAGGGGGATTCAATCAGCCCCAGCATTTT. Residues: CASSLLSGGFNQPQHF.

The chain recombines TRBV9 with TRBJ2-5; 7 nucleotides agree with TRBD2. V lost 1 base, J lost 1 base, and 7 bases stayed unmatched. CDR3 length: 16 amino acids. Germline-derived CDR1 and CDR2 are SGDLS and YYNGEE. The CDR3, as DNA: TGTGCCAGCAGCGTACTCGGGGGGAGAACCCAAGAGACCCAGTACTTC. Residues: CASSVLGGRTQETQYF.

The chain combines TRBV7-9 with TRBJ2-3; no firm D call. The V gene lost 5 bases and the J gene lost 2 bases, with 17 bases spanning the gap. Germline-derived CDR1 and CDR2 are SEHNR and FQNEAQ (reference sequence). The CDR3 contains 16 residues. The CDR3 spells CASSNRVLLVTDTQYF. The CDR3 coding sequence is TGTGCCAGCAGCAACCGGGTCCTCCTTGTCACAGATACGCAGTATTTT. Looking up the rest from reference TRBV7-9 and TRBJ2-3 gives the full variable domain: DTGVSQNPRHKITKRGQNVTFRCDPISEHNRLYWYRQTLGQGPEFLTYFQNEAQLEKSRLLSDRFSAERPKGSFSTLEIQRTEQGDSAMYLCASSNRVLLVTDTQYFGPGTRLTVL.

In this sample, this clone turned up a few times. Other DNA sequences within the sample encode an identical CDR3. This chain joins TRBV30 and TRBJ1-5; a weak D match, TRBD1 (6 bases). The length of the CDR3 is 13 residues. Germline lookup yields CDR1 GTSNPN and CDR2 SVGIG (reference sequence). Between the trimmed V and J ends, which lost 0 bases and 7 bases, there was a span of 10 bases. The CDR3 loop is CAWSVRGRQPQHF. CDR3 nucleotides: TGTGCCTGGAGTGTTCGGGGGCGCCAGCCCCAGCATTTT.

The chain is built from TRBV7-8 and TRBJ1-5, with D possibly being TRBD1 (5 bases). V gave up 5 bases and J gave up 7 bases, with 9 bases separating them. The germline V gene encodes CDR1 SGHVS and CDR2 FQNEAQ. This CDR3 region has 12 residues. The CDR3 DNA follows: TGTGCCAGCAGCGACAGTGGCCAGCCCCAGCATTTT. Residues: CASSDSGQPQHF.

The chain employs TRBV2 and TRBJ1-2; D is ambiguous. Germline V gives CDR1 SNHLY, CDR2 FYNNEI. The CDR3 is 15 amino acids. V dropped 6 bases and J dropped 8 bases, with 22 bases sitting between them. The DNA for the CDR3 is TGTGCCAGCAGCGAAAACCGTAACTTAGTAGTAGGCTACACCTTC. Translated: CASSENRNLVVGYTF.

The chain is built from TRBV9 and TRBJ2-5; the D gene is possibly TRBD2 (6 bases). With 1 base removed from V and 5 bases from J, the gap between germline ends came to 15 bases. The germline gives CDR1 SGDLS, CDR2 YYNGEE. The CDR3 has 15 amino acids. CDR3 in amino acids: CASSVRYGRGETQYF. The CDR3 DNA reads TGTGCCAGCAGCGTAAGATACGGGAGAGGGGAGACCCAGTACTTC.

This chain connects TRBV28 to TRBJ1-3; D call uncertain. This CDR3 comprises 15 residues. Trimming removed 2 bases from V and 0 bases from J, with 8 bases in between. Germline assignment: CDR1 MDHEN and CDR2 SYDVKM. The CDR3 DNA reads TGTGCCAGCAGTTTAGGCACCCCCTCTGGAAACACCATATATTTT. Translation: CASSLGTPSGNTIYF.

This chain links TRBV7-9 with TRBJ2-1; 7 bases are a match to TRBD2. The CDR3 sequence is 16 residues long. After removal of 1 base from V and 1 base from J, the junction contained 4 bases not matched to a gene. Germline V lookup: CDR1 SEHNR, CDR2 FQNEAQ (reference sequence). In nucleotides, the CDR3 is TGTGCCAGCAGCTTAGGGGAGGGTGGTTCCTACAATGAGCAGTTCTTC. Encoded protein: CASSLGEGGSYNEQFF.

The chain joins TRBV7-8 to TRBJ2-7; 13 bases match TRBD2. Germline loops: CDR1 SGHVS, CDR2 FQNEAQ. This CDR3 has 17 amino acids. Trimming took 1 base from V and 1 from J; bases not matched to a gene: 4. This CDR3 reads CASSLEWGLAGSYEQYF. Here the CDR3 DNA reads TGTGCCAGCAGCTTAGAATGGGGACTAGCGGGGTCCTACGAGCAGTACTTC.

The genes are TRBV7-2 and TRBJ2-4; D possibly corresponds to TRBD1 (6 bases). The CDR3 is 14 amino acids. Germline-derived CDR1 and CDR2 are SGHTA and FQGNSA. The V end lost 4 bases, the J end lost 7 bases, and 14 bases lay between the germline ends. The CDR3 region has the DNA TGTGCCAGCAGCTATCAACAGGGATTGAACATTCAGTACTTC. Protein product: CASSYQQGLNIQYF.

The CDR3 coding sequence is TGTGCCAGCAGGGGGGAGGGCTCACCCCTCCACTTT. It yields the protein CASRGEGSPLHF. The gene calls are TRBV7-2 and TRBJ1-6; a weak D match, TRBD1 (5 bases). The length of the CDR3 is 12 residues. Looked up from germline, CDR1 is SGHTA and CDR2 is FQGNSA. Trimming stripped 6 bases from V and 10 bases from J, with 10 bases between.

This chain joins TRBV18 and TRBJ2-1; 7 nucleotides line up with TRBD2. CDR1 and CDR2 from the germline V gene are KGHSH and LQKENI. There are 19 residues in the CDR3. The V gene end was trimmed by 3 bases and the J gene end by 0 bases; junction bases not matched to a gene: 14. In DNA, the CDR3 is TGTGCCAGCTCACCGTACAAGCGGGGAAATCCACTCTCCTACAATGAGCAGTTCTTC. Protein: CASSPYKRGNPLSYNEQFF.

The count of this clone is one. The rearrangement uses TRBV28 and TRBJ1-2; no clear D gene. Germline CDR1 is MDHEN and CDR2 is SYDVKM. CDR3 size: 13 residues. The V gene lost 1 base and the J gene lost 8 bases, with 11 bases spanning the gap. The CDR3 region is CASSLYGREGYTF. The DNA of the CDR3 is TGTGCCAGCAGTTTATACGGTCGGGAGGGCTACACCTTC.